Below, one T cell receptor (beta chain) is given with its context. The antigen is undetermined. The data were taken from a study of T cell responses to AZD1222 COVID-19 vaccine. General study findings and limits: Two AZD1222 administrations were followed by greater Spike-specific TCR breadth and depth. In a largely white British group with more females than males, clonal diversity was possibly underestimated.

Measured with immunoSEQ multiplex PCR; TCRdb has only the in-frame clones, and not every one. Here the sample spans 170,000 or so clones, around 93% being singletons. Sequenced material: peripheral blood, taken 28 days after the second dose of the MenACWY control vaccine. The TCR comes from an adult who received the MenACWY meningococcal vaccine as a control.

The CDR3 sequence: CASSGQGYYGYTF. The CDR3 nucleotides are TGTGCCAGCAGTGGACAGGGGTACTATGGCTACACCTTC. The rearrangement links TRBV25-1 to TRBJ1-2; 8 bases agree with TRBD1. The germline CDR1 and CDR2 sequences are MGHDK and SYGVNS. Unmatched junction bases numbered 1, after V lost 4 bases and J lost 3 bases. This CDR3 is 13 amino acids long.